This TCR beta chain was found in a study of blood T cell repertoires in COVID-19. The CDR3 runs to 15 residues. Germline V lookup: CDR1 SGHAT, CDR2 FQNNGV. Trimming removed 0 bases from V and 5 bases from J, with 11 bases in between. Libraries were prepared by immunoSEQ multiplex PCR; TCRdb keeps only in-frame clonotypes and omits some of them. The sample carries under 500,000 clones, around 89% recorded once. This clonotype originated in a man aged 30-40 years who had recovered from COVID-19. V and J are TRBV11-2 and TRBJ2-1, with D hard to call. Sequencing used PBMCs or T cells enriched from blood (not recorded which). CDR3 region: CASSLESVRDNEQFF. The CDR3, as DNA: TGTGCCAGCAGCTTAGAGTCGGTAAGAGACAATGAGCAGTTCTTC.